What follows are 4 T cell receptor beta chains derived from one specimen sequenced in a study of glioma-infiltrating T cells after dendritic cell vaccination. The protocol was immunoSEQ multiplex PCR, while the TCRdb copy is restricted to in-frame clones and leaves out a portion. There are roughly 98,000 clones in the sample; approximately 84% occur only once, and 15% to 17% lies in the top ten. The specimen was blood, collected before dendritic cell vaccination. The receptors derive from a human donor with glioblastoma.

This sequence joins TRBV7-2 and TRBJ1-3; D not certain. V dropped 5 bases and J dropped 8 bases, with 13 bases sitting between them. CDR1 SGHTA and CDR2 FQGNSA come from the germline V gene. CDR3 length: 13 amino acids. CDR3 residues: CASSGGPRDTIYF. CDR3 coding DNA: TGTGCCAGCAGCGGCGGGCCTAGGGACACCATATATTTT. The full variable domain, completed using reference TRBV7-2 and TRBJ1-3, is GAGVSQSPSNKVTEKGKDVELRCDPISGHTALYWYRQSLGQGLEFLIYFQGNSAPDKSGLPSDRFSAERTGGSVSTLTIQRTQQEDSAVYLCASSGGPRDTIYFGEGSWLTVV.

This chain links TRBV6-1 with TRBJ2-3; a weak D match, TRBD2 (6 bases). The CDR3 length is 15 residues. Germline V gives CDR1 MNHNS, CDR2 SASEGT. Trimming stripped 2 bases from V and 2 bases from J, with 11 bases between. The CDR3: CASSESGGYTDTQYF. DNA of the CDR3: TGTGCCAGCAGTGAAAGTGGAGGGTACACAGATACGCAGTATTTT.

The chain has TRBV5-1 and TRBJ2-1, with 10 bases lining up with TRBD2. CDR1 SGHRS and CDR2 YFSETQ come from the germline V gene. J was trimmed by 6 bases and V by 4 bases; bases with no gene match: 13. The CDR3 is 17 amino acids. The CDR3: CASSRGTGLAGVNEQFF. Written as DNA, the CDR3 is TGCGCCAGCAGCCGCGGAACGGGGCTAGCGGGAGTCAATGAGCAGTTCTTC.

The chain employs TRBV19 and TRBJ1-1; no clear D. The CDR3 length is 10 residues. The germline CDR1 and CDR2 sequences are LNHDA and SQIVND (reference sequence). V gave up 10 bases and J gave up 5 bases, with 8 bases separating them. The CDR3 DNA is TGTGCCACCAGAAAGACTGAAGCTTTCTTT. This encodes CATRKTEAFF.